The 27 T cell receptor beta chains below come from one sample, sequenced in a study of blood T cell repertoires in COVID-19 (dated by TCRdb to 2018 to 2021). The method was the immunoSEQ multiplex PCR assay. As stored in TCRdb, this immuneACCESS dataset retains in-frame rearrangements with V and J assigned. A fraction of the clones does not appear; measured against another copy, unresolved V genes explain less than half of the discrepancy, and the remainder lacks a known reason. The sample profile shows approximately 72,000 clones; 89% of them were found once. The top ten clonotypes cover roughly 1.5% of the sample. Sequencing was performed on peripheral blood. The receptor set was obtained from a man in his sixties with acute or convalescent COVID-19.

This sequence joins TRBV7-9 and TRBJ2-1; D not resolved. Germline-derived CDR1 and CDR2 are SEHNR and FQNEAQ (reference sequence). The CDR3 totals 12 residues. Between the trimmed V and J ends, which lost 9 bases and 0 bases, there was a span of 6 bases. In DNA form, the CDR3 reads TGTGCCAGTCTAAGCTCCTACAATGAGCAGTTCTTC. It translates to CASLSSYNEQFF.

The genes are TRBV14 and TRBJ1-2; D perhaps matches TRBD1 (5 bases). The CDR3 contains 13 residues. Germline V gene lookup returns CDR1 SGHDN and CDR2 FVKESK. V dropped 0 bases and J dropped 8 bases, with 10 bases sitting between them. The CDR3 DNA is TGTGCCAGCAGCCAAGATGAGACAGTAGGCTACACCTTC. It encodes CASSQDETVGYTF.

The chain uses TRBV29-1 and TRBJ2-1, with D hard to call. The V and J ends lost 7 bases and 2 bases respectively, with 15 bases between them. CDR3 length: 14 amino acids. Germline V gives CDR1 SQVTM, CDR2 ANQGSEA. CDR3 sequence: CSDRSSAPYNEQFF. The CDR3 nucleotides read TGCAGCGACCGCTCGAGCGCGCCCTACAATGAGCAGTTCTTC.

This chain links TRBV2 with TRBJ1-2, with D perhaps TRBD1 (5 bases). This CDR3 comprises 14 residues. CDR1 is SNHLY, CDR2 FYNNEI, per germline. V lost 5 bases and J lost 4, with 14 bases in between. The CDR3 nucleotides are TGTGCCAGCAGTCGAGAAGACAGCAGCTATGGCTACACCTTC. This gives the protein CASSREDSSYGYTF.

The genes are TRBV5-6 and TRBJ2-1; 8 bases line up with TRBD2. Losses at the gene ends were 10 bases for V and 0 bases for J; bases not matched to a gene: 6. CDR3 length: 14 residues. Germline V gene data show CDR1 as SGHDT and CDR2 as YYEEEE. The CDR3 DNA follows: TGTGCCTCCTGGGCGGGGGGCTCCTACAATGAGCAGTTCTTC. It translates to CASWAGGSYNEQFF. Variable domain in full (rest from reference TRBV5-6 and TRBJ2-1): DAGVTQSPTHLIKTRGQQVTLRCSPKSGHDTVSWYQQALGQGPQFIFQYYEEEERQRGNFPDRFSGHQFPNYSSELNVNALLLGDSALYLCASWAGGSYNEQFFGPGTRLTVL.

The chain links TRBV5-4 to TRBJ2-3, with a tentative D call TRBD2 (7 bases). Between the trimmed V and J ends, which lost 6 bases and 2 bases, there was a span of 16 bases. The CDR3 covers 15 residues. In germline, CDR1 is SGHNT, CDR2 YYREEE (reference sequence). The CDR3 sequence: CASKTGGGTTDTQYF. DNA of the CDR3: TGTGCCAGCAAAACGGGGGGCGGAACCACAGATACGCAGTATTTT.

The V gene is TRBV6-6, the J gene TRBJ2-6, with D possibly being TRBD1 (6 bases). Germline V gives CDR1 MNHNY, CDR2 SVGAGI (reference sequence). The CDR3 is 15 amino acids. The V end was cut by 1 base, the J end by 5 bases, with 9 bases between. The CDR3 DNA reads TGTGCCAGCAGTTACTACCGGGACAGGGCCAACGTCCTGACTTTC. Encoded protein: CASSYYRDRANVLTF.

The chain combines TRBV11-3 with TRBJ1-1; TRBD1 is a possible D gene (6 bases). CDR3 length: 12 amino acids. Germline CDR1 reads SGHNT; CDR2 reads YENEEA. Trimming removed 4 bases at V and 6 bases at J, with 9 bases between. The CDR3 loop is CASSSRGSEAFF. CDR3 sequence (DNA): TGTGCCAGCAGCTCAAGGGGGTCTGAAGCTTTCTTT.

The V gene is TRBV2, the J gene TRBJ1-6; 7 bases are shared with TRBD1. CDR3 size: 16 residues. V gave up 7 bases and J gave up 6 bases; unmatched junction bases: 12. Germline V lookup: CDR1 SNHLY, CDR2 FYNNEI. The CDR3 spells CASTPRPGQSNSPLHF. The CDR3 DNA reads TGTGCCAGCACCCCCCGGCCGGGACAGAGTAATTCACCCCTCCACTTT.

The rearrangement uses TRBV6-4 and TRBJ2-1; 9 positions agree with TRBD1. Germline values: CDR1 MRHNA, CDR2 SNTAGT. The CDR3 runs 13 residues. J gave up 8 bases and V 3 bases, and 2 bases lay outside the gene matches. Here the CDR3 DNA reads TGTGCCAGCAGTGAGGACAGGGGCGATGAGCAGTTCTTC. Its protein is CASSEDRGDEQFF.

The J gene is TRBJ2-7, the V gene TRBV5-6; D is uncertain. With 1 base removed from V and 12 bases from J, the gap between germline ends came to 14 bases. The CDR3 contains 12 residues. Germline-derived CDR1 and CDR2 are SGHDT and YYEEEE. The CDR3 DNA is TGTGCCAGCAGCTTGAACAGTGGGTATTGGTACTTC. It is translated as CASSLNSGYWYF.

The CDR3 sequence is CATSRVGTGGEKLFF. CDR3 in DNA: TGTGCCACCAGCAGAGTTGGGACAGGGGGTGAAAAACTGTTTTTT. The J gene is TRBJ1-4, the V gene TRBV15; the match to TRBD1 covers 11 bases. Germline loops: CDR1 LNHNV, CDR2 YYDKDF (reference sequence). Trimming cost V 1 base and J 7 bases; bases outside gene matches: 2. This CDR3 contains 15 residues.

This chain uses TRBV5-1 with TRBJ1-2, with 7 bases identical to TRBD1. CDR3 length equals 17 residues. Germline lookup yields CDR1 SGHRS and CDR2 YFSETQ. V trimming: 2 bases; J trimming: 4 bases; junction bases outside the gene matches: 14. The DNA of the CDR3 is TGCGCCAGCAGCTTCACCGACGAAGGGGGACAGATCTATGGCTACACCTTC. This codes for CASSFTDEGGQIYGYTF.

The genes are TRBV5-1 and TRBJ2-7; 7 bases are a match to TRBD1. Trimming took 6 bases from V and 2 from J; bases not matched to a gene: 8. The CDR3 sequence is 14 residues long. Per the germline V gene, CDR1 is SGHRS and CDR2 is YFSETQ. The chain's CDR3 is CASTASTGAYEQYF. CDR3 nucleotides: TGCGCCAGCACCGCATCTACAGGGGCCTACGAGCAGTACTTC.

This chain connects TRBV25-1 to TRBJ1-4, with a possible D match to TRBD1 (5 bases). The CDR3 length is 15 residues. Trimming left V 1 base short and J 4 bases short, with 10 bases between. The V gene's germline CDR1 is MGHDK and CDR2 SYGVNS. CDR3 region: CASSEFGGGNEKLFF. The DNA for the CDR3 is TGTGCCAGCAGTGAATTCGGGGGGGGTAATGAAAAACTGTTTTTT.

This chain's CDR3 is CASSADGANTGELFF. In DNA, the CDR3 is TGCGCCAGCAGCGCCGACGGGGCGAACACCGGGGAGCTGTTTTTT. V is TRBV5-1 and J is TRBJ2-2; a weak D match, TRBD2 (5 bases). The CDR3 sequence is 15 residues long. V was clipped by 4 bases and J by 0 bases, with 10 bases between them. The germline gives CDR1 SGHRS, CDR2 YFSETQ.

The V and J genes are TRBV7-6 and TRBJ1-1; maybe TRBD1 (6 bases). With 5 bases removed from V and 8 bases from J, the gap between germline ends came to 12 bases. The length of the CDR3 is 12 residues. CDR1 and CDR2 (germline): SGHVS, FNYEAQ. In nucleotides, the CDR3 is TGTGCCAGCAGCACCTTCACAGGGGAAGCTTTCTTT. Translated, it gives CASSTFTGEAFF. The complete variable domain, with remaining parts taken from reference TRBV7-6 and TRBJ1-1, reads GAGVSQSPRYKVTKRGQDVALRCDPISGHVSLYWYRQALGQGPEFLTYFNYEAQQDKSGLPNDRFSAERPEGSISTLTIQRTEQRDSAMYRCASSTFTGEAFFGQGTRLTVV.

The chain links TRBV5-1 to TRBJ2-3, with unresolved D. Trimming removed 0 bases from V and 1 base from J, with 6 bases in between. Germline loops: CDR1 SGHRS, CDR2 YFSETQ. The CDR3 sequence is 14 residues long. The CDR3 is CASSLARGTDTQYF. The CDR3 bases are TGCGCCAGCAGCTTGGCCCGGGGCACAGATACGCAGTATTTT.

The V and J genes are TRBV18 and TRBJ2-2; 7 bases match TRBD1. CDR1 and CDR2 from the germline V gene are KGHSH and LQKENI. The CDR3 spans 15 residues. The V gene end was trimmed by 6 bases and the J gene end by 6 bases; junction bases not matched to a gene: 10. CDR3 DNA sequence: TGTGCCAGCTCGCCAATGACAGGGTTCGCCGGGGAGCTGTTTTTT. Encoded protein: CASSPMTGFAGELFF.

The V gene is TRBV5-5, the J gene TRBJ2-5, with 10 bases fitting TRBD2. V trimming: 2 bases; J trimming: 1 base; junction bases outside the gene matches: 2. The CDR3 has 15 amino acids. Germline CDR1 and CDR2: SGHKS and YYEKEE (reference sequence). The CDR3 is CASSLAGGVQETQYF. The CDR3 DNA follows: TGTGCCAGCAGCTTAGCGGGGGGGGTCCAAGAGACCCAGTACTTC.

This clone was seen a few times. The genes are TRBV7-7 and TRBJ2-3; the match to TRBD1 covers 10 bases. Germline V lookup: CDR1 SSHAT, CDR2 FNYEAQ (reference sequence). J gave up 6 bases and V 5 bases, and 8 bases lay outside the gene matches. The CDR3 sequence is 15 residues long. The CDR3 bases are TGTGCCAGCAGCGCCGGGACAGGGGTCCGGGATACGCAGTATTTT. It codes for CASSAGTGVRDTQYF.

This clone was detected a few times. The chain carries TRBV2 and TRBJ1-4, with 9 bases lining up with TRBD1. This CDR3 region has 14 residues. V lost 5 bases to trimming and J lost 8 bases; unmatched junction nucleotides: 6. Germline CDR1 reads SNHLY; CDR2 reads FYNNEI. DNA of the CDR3: TGTGCCAGCAGTCTTGACAGGGGGGCGGAAAAACTGTTTTTT. This codes for CASSLDRGAEKLFF.

The chain recombines TRBV29-1 with TRBJ2-2; no clear D gene. In germline, CDR1 is SQVTM, CDR2 ANQGSEA. The CDR3 contains 13 residues. Trimming removed 5 bases from V and 5 bases from J, with 12 bases in between. CDR3 in DNA: TGCAGCGTTAACCTACAACTAACCGGGGAGCTGTTTTTT. This translates into CSVNLQLTGELFF.

The CDR3 region has the DNA TGCGCCAGCAGCTTGGGTAGGACTAGCGGGGAAATCACAGATACGCAGTATTTT. Amino acid sequence: CASSLGRTSGEITDTQYF. The chain has TRBV5-1 and TRBJ2-3; 12 bases are shared with TRBD2. V trimming: 0 bases; J trimming: 2 bases; junction bases outside the gene matches: 7. Germline V gene lookup returns CDR1 SGHRS and CDR2 YFSETQ. The CDR3 covers 18 residues.

The chain is built from TRBV3-1 (or the pseudogene TRBV3-2) and TRBJ1-6, with D possibly being TRBD1 (5 bases). Trimming left V 4 bases short and J 9 bases short, with 13 bases between. This CDR3 has 14 residues. Germline loops: CDR1 LGHDT, CDR2 YNNKEL (reference sequence). The CDR3 spells CASSPEGRGSPLHF. Written as DNA, the CDR3 is TGTGCCAGCAGCCCCGAGGGGCGGGGTTCACCCCTCCACTTT.

The chain is built from TRBV19 and TRBJ1-5, with TRBD1 matching over 9 bases. This CDR3 comprises 15 residues. Germline CDR1 LNHDA, CDR2 SQIVND (reference sequence). Losses at the gene ends were 8 bases for V and 2 bases for J; bases not matched to a gene: 7. The CDR3 DNA follows: TGTGCCAGTGGGACAGGGCCGGCCGGCAATCAGCCCCAGCATTTT. It encodes CASGTGPAGNQPQHF.

The chain employs TRBV2 and TRBJ1-1, with D perhaps matching TRBD1 (6 bases). This CDR3 is 14 amino acids long. Germline V gene lookup returns CDR1 SNHLY and CDR2 FYNNEI. V lost 6 bases, J lost 7 bases, and 18 bases lay in between. The CDR3 region has the DNA TGTGCCAGCAGCCCCATCACAGGGAGAGGTGAAGCTTTCTTT. Amino acids: CASSPITGRGEAFF.